Listed below are T cell receptor beta chains from one sample, sequenced in a study of Ad26.COV2.S vaccination and SARS-CoV-2 variants. Clones were sequenced by immunoSEQ multiplex PCR, and TCRdb holds only the in-frame ones, with some missing. Of 300,000 to 400,000 clones in the sample, 75% to 90% were seen once. The input for sequencing was peripheral blood, taken in a trial of Ad26.COV2.S vaccine versus placebo. The receptors were sampled from a person between 18 and 59 years old who received the Ad26.COV2.S COVID-19 vaccine or a placebo. Each CDR3 is given with its conserved first and last residue. The D gene is left open where the match is weak. Only some rows state a clone size, as once, few, many or a class for expanded clones.

TRBD2	NA	TRBV6-5	TRBJ2-1	CASSTWTSGNNEQFF	TGTGCCAGCAGTACCTGGACTAGCGGCAACAATGAGCAGTTCTTC
NA	NA	TRBV10-3	TRBJ2-5	CAIRKTEKETQYF	TGTGCCATCAGAAAGACAGAAAAAGAGACCCAGTACTTC
NA	NA	TRBV7-9	TRBJ1-3	CASSLFQGDTIYF	TGTGCCAGCAGCTTATTTCAGGGAGACACCATATATTTT
NA	NA	TRBV28	TRBJ2-3	CASSPSGSSIHTQYF	TGTGCCAGCAGTCCCAGCGGGTCCTCGATACATACGCAGTATTTT
NA	NA	TRBV4-3	TRBJ1-5	CASSQDFGAAKPQHF	TGCGCCAGCAGCCAAGATTTTGGGGCGGCAAAGCCCCAGCATTTT
TRBD2	NA	TRBV3-1/TRBV3-2	TRBJ2-1	CASSQGLAVHEQFF	TGTGCCAGCAGCCAGGGACTAGCGGTCCATGAGCAGTTCTTC
NA	NA	TRBV3-1/TRBV3-2	TRBJ2-7	CASSQDGQPFYEQYF	TGTGCCAGCAGCCAAGATGGGCAACCATTCTACGAGCAGTACTTC
NA	NA	TRBV9	TRBJ2-6	CASSVGVTGANVLTF	TGTGCCAGCAGCGTAGGGGTCACTGGGGCCAACGTCCTGACTTTC
NA	once	TRBV11-1	TRBJ2-5	CASSLGEGGETQYF	TGTGCCAGCAGCTTAGGGGAAGGGGGAGAGACCCAGTACTTC
NA	NA	TRBV28	TRBJ2-7	CASSRREYEQYF	TGTGCCAGCAGCCGCAGGGAGTACGAGCAGTACTTC
TRBD1	NA	TRBV28	TRBJ2-7	CASSRTGPTLEQYF	TGTGCCAGCAGTAGGACAGGTCCTACCCTCGAGCAGTACTTC
TRBD2	NA	TRBV28	TRBJ2-1	CASSTHLAGGINEQFF	TGTGCCAGCAGTACCCACCTAGCGGGAGGAATCAATGAGCAGTTCTTC
NA	once	TRBV4-1	TRBJ1-5	CASSPTWTGQPQHF	TGCGCCAGCAGCCCAACCTGGACTGGGCAGCCCCAGCATTTT
NA	NA	TRBV5-6	TRBJ2-7	CASSFLSYEQYF	TGTGCCAGCAGTTTTCTTTCCTACGAGCAGTACTTC
TRBD1	NA	TRBV27	TRBJ2-3	CASSLVSGTAITDTQYF	TGTGCCAGCAGTTTGGTATCGGGGACAGCCATCACAGATACGCAGTATTTT
TRBD1	NA	TRBV6-1	TRBJ1-6	CASSDRGRGSPLHF	TGTGCCAGCAGTGATAGGGGGCGAGGTTCACCCCTCCACTTT
NA	once	TRBV5-1	TRBJ2-5	CASSFEGGFQETQYF	TGCGCCAGCAGCTTCGAGGGAGGTTTTCAAGAGACCCAGTACTTC
NA	once	TRBV5-1	TRBJ2-7	CASSLSTGASYEQYF	TGCGCCAGCAGCTTGTCCACGGGGGCATCCTACGAGCAGTACTTC
TRBD2	once	TRBV3-1/TRBV3-2	TRBJ2-3	CASSQGPGGGSTDTQYF	TGTGCCAGCAGCCAAGGCCCGGGCGGGGGAAGCACAGATACGCAGTATTTT
NA	NA	TRBV7-2	TRBJ2-2	CASSLSGVRGELFF	TGTGCCAGCAGCTTATCAGGGGTGCGGGGGGAGCTGTTTTTT
NA	NA	TRBV24-1	TRBJ2-1	CATSDEGNEQFF	TGTGCCACCAGTGACGAGGGGAATGAGCAGTTCTTC
NA	NA	TRBV18	TRBJ1-5	CASSPGHSNQPQHF	TGTGCCAGCTCACCGGGGCATAGCAATCAGCCCCAGCATTTT
NA	NA	TRBV28	TRBJ2-1	CASSFHNNEQFF	TGTGCCAGCAGTTTCCATAACAATGAGCAGTTCTTC
TRBD2	NA	TRBV5-1	TRBJ2-3	CASHSGTNTDTQYF	TGCGCCAGCCACAGCGGGACTAACACAGATACGCAGTATTTT
NA	once	TRBV4-1	TRBJ1-5	CASSPRDKGNQPQHF	TGCGCCAGCAGCCCTAGGGACAAGGGCAATCAGCCCCAGCATTTT
NA	NA	TRBV20-1	TRBJ1-2	CSASFSGGYTF	TGCAGTGCTAGCTTCTCGGGAGGCTACACCTTC
NA	NA	TRBV19	TRBJ1-1	CASRKGGYEAFF	TGTGCCAGTAGGAAAGGCGGCTATGAAGCTTTCTTT
NA	NA	TRBV9	TRBJ1-6	CASSVQEISPLHF	TGTGCCAGCAGCGTACAGGAAATCTCACCCCTCCACTTT
TRBD1	NA	TRBV2	TRBJ2-2	CASSQDRADTGELFF	TGTGCCAGCAGCCAGGACAGGGCCGACACCGGGGAGCTGTTTTTT
NA	NA	TRBV5-1	TRBJ2-1	CASSLERYNEQFF	TGCGCCAGCAGCTTGGAACGGTACAATGAGCAGTTCTTC
TRBD1	NA	TRBV5-1	TRBJ2-6	CASSFTGGGGANVLTF	TGCGCCAGCAGCTTTACAGGGGGAGGTGGGGCCAACGTCCTGACTTTC
NA	few	TRBV27	TRBJ1-5	CASSYRVGGNQPQHF	TGTGCCAGCAGTTACAGGGTTGGGGGCAATCAGCCCCAGCATTTT
NA	NA	TRBV4-2	TRBJ1-1	CASSPGVANTEAFF	TGTGCCAGCAGCCCAGGGGTGGCGAACACTGAAGCTTTCTTT
NA	NA	TRBV5-1	TRBJ2-7	CASSPAANAYEQYF	TGCGCCAGCAGCCCAGCAGCGAATGCCTACGAGCAGTACTTC
NA	NA	TRBV7-2	TRBJ2-7	CASSYLDSPSYEQYF	TGTGCCAGCAGCTACCTAGACAGTCCCTCCTACGAGCAGTACTTC
TRBD1	NA	TRBV27	TRBJ2-3	CASRRDRGTDTQYF	TGTGCCAGCAGACGGGACAGGGGCACAGATACGCAGTATTTT
TRBD1	NA	TRBV19	TRBJ1-2	CASNLAGTDYGYTF	TGTGCCAGTAATCTAGCCGGGACAGACTATGGCTACACCTTC
NA	NA	TRBV6-6	TRBJ2-7	CASSHGRFGHEQYF	TGTGCCAGCAGCCACGGGCGGTTCGGGCACGAGCAGTACTTC
NA	NA	TRBV4-3	TRBJ1-2	CASSQDADRNSYTF	TGCGCCAGCAGCCAAGACGCGGACCGTAATAGCTACACCTTC
TRBD1	NA	TRBV6-5	TRBJ2-6	CASTSRGPGANVLTF	TGTGCCAGCACCTCCAGGGGGCCTGGGGCCAACGTCCTGACTTTC
NA	NA	TRBV9	TRBJ2-5	CASSVEAVAYETQYF	TGTGCCAGCAGCGTAGAGGCAGTTGCTTATGAGACCCAGTACTTC
NA	NA	TRBV5-3	TRBJ2-5	CARSLSETYQETQYF	TGTGCCAGAAGCTTGAGTGAGACATATCAAGAGACCCAGTACTTC
TRBD1	NA	TRBV28	TRBJ1-2	CASSLGQLNYGYTF	TGTGCCAGCAGTTTGGGACAGTTGAACTATGGCTACACCTTC
NA	NA	TRBV7-6	TRBJ2-5	CASSLTSTETQYF	TGTGCCAGCAGCTTGACTAGTACTGAGACCCAGTACTTC
TRBD2	NA	TRBV28	TRBJ2-3	CASSFEGGLGDTQYF	TGTGCCAGCAGTTTCGAGGGAGGGCTAGGAGATACGCAGTATTTT
TRBD1	NA	TRBV28	TRBJ1-6	CASSLRQGRNSPLHF	TGTGCCAGCAGTTTAAGACAGGGCCGCAATTCACCCCTCCACTTT
NA	NA	TRBV29-1	TRBJ1-1	CSVGGGDPRGTEAFF	TGCAGCGTTGGAGGGGGGGACCCCAGGGGCACTGAAGCTTTCTTT
TRBD1	NA	TRBV5-4	TRBJ2-5	CASRSLGQGKETQYF	TGTGCCAGCAGATCGTTGGGACAGGGTAAAGAGACCCAGTACTTC
TRBD2	NA	TRBV7-2	TRBJ2-7	CASSLDTSGSYEQYF	TGTGCCAGCAGCTTAGACACTAGCGGCTCCTACGAGCAGTACTTC
NA	NA	TRBV21-1	TRBJ2-7	CASSTTGDRGSEQYF	TGTGCCAGCAGCACCACCGGGGACAGGGGCTCCGAGCAGTACTTC
NA	NA	TRBV7-2	TRBJ2-1	CASSLNAGAGSEQFF	TGTGCCAGCAGCTTAAATGCTGGGGCCGGGAGTGAGCAGTTCTTC